This T cell receptor (beta chain) was obtained from a study of T cells in Graves' hyperthyroidism and ophthalmopathy. Study summary: The authors collected peripheral blood at initial diagnosis, before any treatment. Study observations and caveats: Most thyroid-expanded clonotypes above 0.001 were also found in blood.

This clonotype showed up many times. The antigen remains undetermined. V was pared by 6 bases and J by 4 bases, with 7 bases of the junction left unmatched. Germline V gives CDR1 MDHEN, CDR2 SYDVKM. CDR3 length: 15 residues. Patients aged 18 to 65 had newly diagnosed hyperthyroidism of under 2 months' duration. Used for diagnoses were clinical symptoms, serum thyroxine and TRAb, thyroid ultrasound and orbital computed tomography. The source material, RNA transcripts, was used to amplify TCR beta CDR3 regions. During a first-round RT-PCR of the TCR CDR3, the HTBI primer set was used. TCRdb ran MiXCR on the multiplex PCR reads and lists one entry per CDR3 protein. The sample carries 300,000 to 450,000 distinct CDR3 sequences, roughly a sixth recorded once.

What was sequenced was blood. The chain joins TRBV28 to TRBJ2-2; the match to TRBD1 covers 8 bases. This TCR was sampled from a woman aged 25-40 years with Graves' hyperthyroidism that later progressed to Graves' ophthalmopathy. CDR3 coding DNA: TGTGCCAGCAGGTCTCAGGGGGCGAGCACCGGGGAGCTGTTTTTT. Protein product: CASRSQGASTGELFF.